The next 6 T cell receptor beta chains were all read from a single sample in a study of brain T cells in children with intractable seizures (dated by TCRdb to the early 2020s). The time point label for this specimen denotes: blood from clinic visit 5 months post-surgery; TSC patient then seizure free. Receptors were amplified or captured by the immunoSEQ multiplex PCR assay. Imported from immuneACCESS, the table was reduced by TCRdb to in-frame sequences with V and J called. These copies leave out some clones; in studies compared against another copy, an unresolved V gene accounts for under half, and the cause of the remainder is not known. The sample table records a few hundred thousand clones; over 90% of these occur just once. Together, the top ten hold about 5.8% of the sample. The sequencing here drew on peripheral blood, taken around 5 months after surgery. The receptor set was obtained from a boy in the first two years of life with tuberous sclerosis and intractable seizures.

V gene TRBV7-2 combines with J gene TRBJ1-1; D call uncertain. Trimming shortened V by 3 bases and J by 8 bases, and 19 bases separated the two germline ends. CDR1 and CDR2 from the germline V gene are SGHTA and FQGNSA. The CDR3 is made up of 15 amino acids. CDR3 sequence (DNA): TGTGCCAGCAGCTTCTCGCCCGCCGGAGGACGGGAAGCTTTCTTT. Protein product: CASSFSPAGGREAFF.

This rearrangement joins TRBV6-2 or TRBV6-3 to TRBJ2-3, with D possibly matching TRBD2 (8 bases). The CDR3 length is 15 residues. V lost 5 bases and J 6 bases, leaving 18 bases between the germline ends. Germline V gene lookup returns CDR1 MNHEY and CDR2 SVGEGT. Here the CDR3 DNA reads TGTGCCAGCAGTCGGGGGGGAAAGGGGGCGGATACGCAGTATTTT. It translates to CASSRGGKGADTQYF.

The CDR3 here is CASSLTRQGVRNSPLHF. CDR3 sequence (DNA): TGTGCCAGCAGTTTAACCCGGCAGGGGGTCCGTAATTCACCCCTCCACTTT. This chain uses TRBV27 with TRBJ1-6; 7 nucleotides line up with TRBD1. The CDR3 runs to 17 residues. V was pared by 2 bases and J by 6 bases, with 10 bases of the junction left unmatched. CDR1 is MNHEY and CDR2 is SMNVEV in the germline V gene (reference sequence).

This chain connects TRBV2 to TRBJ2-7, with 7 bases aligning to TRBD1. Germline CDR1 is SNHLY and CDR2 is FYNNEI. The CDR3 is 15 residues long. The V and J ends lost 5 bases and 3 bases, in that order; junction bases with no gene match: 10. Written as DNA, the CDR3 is TGTGCCAGCAGTATTCACCGGGACAGAGACTACGAGCAGTACTTC. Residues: CASSIHRDRDYEQYF.

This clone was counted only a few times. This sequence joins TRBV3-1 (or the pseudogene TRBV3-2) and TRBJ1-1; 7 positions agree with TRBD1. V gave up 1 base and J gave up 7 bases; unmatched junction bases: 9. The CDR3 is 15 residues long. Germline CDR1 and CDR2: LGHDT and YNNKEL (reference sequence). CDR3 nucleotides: TGTGCCAGCAGCCAAGTTCGACAGGGTTACGGTGAAGCTTTCTTT. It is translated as CASSQVRQGYGEAFF.

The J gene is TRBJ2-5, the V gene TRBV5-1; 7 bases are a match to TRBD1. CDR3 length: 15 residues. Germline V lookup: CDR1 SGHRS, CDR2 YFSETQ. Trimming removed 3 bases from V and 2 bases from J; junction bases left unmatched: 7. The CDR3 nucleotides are TGCGCCAGCAGCTCAGGGACAGTATCTCAAGAGACCCAGTACTTC. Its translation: CASSSGTVSQETQYF.